The 24 T cell receptor beta chains below come from one sample, sequenced in a study of cytomegalovirus exposure and HLA in healthy donors. It was with 60 Vbeta and 13 Jbeta primers that the PCR ran. Data came from immunoSEQ multiplex PCR; TCRdb stores just in-frame clones and leaves some out. In total, the table holds under 95,000 clones. Sequenced: PBMCs. All receptors come from a man aged 18 to 29 in good health and CMV-seropositive.

A remark on this clone: Other DNA sequences in this sample translate to the same CDR3. The genes are TRBV19 and TRBJ2-2; 9 bases align to TRBD2. J lost 1 base, V lost 6 bases, and 3 bases had no gene match. Germline values: CDR1 LNHDA, CDR2 SQIVND (reference sequence). The CDR3 extends over 15 amino acids. CDR3 region: CASRDSGRNTGELFF. The CDR3 region has the DNA TGTGCCAGTAGGGATAGCGGGAGGAACACCGGGGAGCTGTTTTTT.

V is TRBV10-3 and J is TRBJ2-3; D is possibly TRBD2 (5 bases). Trimming removed 10 bases from V and 4 bases from J, with 18 bases in between. Germline V CDR1 and CDR2: ENHRY, SYGVKD. This CDR3 has 14 residues. CDR3 nucleotide sequence: TGTGCCACCACCGGCGGAGGTAGCCCAGATACGCAGTATTTT. Its protein is CATTGGGSPDTQYF.

V is TRBV5-3 and J is TRBJ2-7, with TRBD2 as a possible D gene (6 bases). TRBV5-3 is noted as an ORF with a role that remains uncertain. There are 14 residues in the CDR3. V lost 6 bases, J lost 2 bases, and 15 bases lay in between. CDR3 region: CARNTRDSAYEQYF. CDR3 nucleotide sequence: TGTGCCAGAAACACACGGGACTCCGCCTACGAGCAGTACTTC.

The chain uses TRBV9 and TRBJ1-1; TRBD1 matches at 8 bases. J lost 4 bases, V lost 2 bases, and 4 bases had no gene match. The CDR3 loop spans 14 amino acids. The germline gives CDR1 SGDLS, CDR2 YYNGEE. In DNA form, the CDR3 reads TGTGCCAGCAGCGTCGTTACAGGGGGCACTGAAGCTTTCTTT. It encodes CASSVVTGGTEAFF. The full variable domain, in which reference TRBV9 and TRBJ1-1 provide the parts outside the CDR3, is DSGVTQTPKHLITATGQRVTLRCSPRSGDLSVYWYQQSLDQGLQFLIQYYNGEERAKGNILERFSAQQFPDLHSELNLSSLELGDSALYFCASSVVTGGTEAFFGQGTRLTVV.

V usage is TRBV5-1 and J usage is TRBJ2-3, with 9 bases that match TRBD1. This CDR3 comprises 14 residues. The germline CDR1 and CDR2 sequences are SGHRS and YFSETQ. V trimming: 3 bases; J trimming: 4 bases; junction bases outside the gene matches: 3. The CDR3 loop reads CASSSQGAADTQYF. CDR3 in DNA: TGCGCCAGCAGCTCACAGGGGGCGGCAGATACGCAGTATTTT.

This chain connects TRBV11-2 to TRBJ2-3, with a possible D match to TRBD2 (6 bases). The length of the CDR3 is 16 residues. The V gene lost 4 bases and the J gene lost 1 base, with 15 bases spanning the gap. Germline values: CDR1 SGHAT, CDR2 FQNNGV. In DNA, the CDR3 is TGTGCCAGCAGCTCCGGGGGAGACAGCCGCACAGATACGCAGTATTTT. Amino acid sequence: CASSSGGDSRTDTQYF.

J is TRBJ2-7 and V is TRBV11-2; D is unresolved. V was trimmed by 0 bases and J by 3 bases, leaving 3 bases between them. CDR1 SGHAT and CDR2 FQNNGV come from the germline V gene. CDR3 length: 12 amino acids. The CDR3 sequence is CASSLDSYEQYF. CDR3 DNA sequence: TGTGCCAGCAGCTTAGACAGCTACGAGCAGTACTTC.

The chain joins TRBV30 to TRBJ2-7; the match to TRBD2 covers 8 bases. In germline, CDR1 is GTSNPN, CDR2 SVGIG (reference sequence). CDR3 length: 14 residues. V was clipped by 3 bases and J by 5 bases; unmatched bases: 9. The CDR3: CAWSYGGGMDEQYF. For the CDR3, the DNA is TGTGCCTGGAGCTACGGGGGGGGCATGGACGAGCAGTACTTC.

J is TRBJ1-1 and V is TRBV13, with D possibly matching TRBD1 (5 bases). The CDR3 spans 13 residues. Germline CDR1 and CDR2: PRHDT and FYEKMQ (reference sequence). Trimming took 5 bases from V and 5 from J, leaving 12 bases between them. CDR3 sequence: CASSLPGGTEAFF. CDR3 nucleotides: TGTGCCAGCAGCCTCCCGGGGGGAACTGAAGCTTTCTTT.

V usage is TRBV29-1 and J usage is TRBJ1-2; D is undetermined. Trimming removed 2 bases at V and 2 bases at J, with 6 bases between. CDR3 size: 12 residues. The germline V gene has CDR1 SQVTM and CDR2 ANQGSEA. The CDR3 DNA reads TGCAGCGTTGAATTGTTAAACTATGGCTACACCTTC. Translated: CSVELLNYGYTF.

This chain connects TRBV10-3 to TRBJ1-6, with 8 bases aligning to TRBD1. V gave up 3 bases and J gave up 6 bases; unmatched junction bases: 4. The CDR3 runs 15 residues. The germline V gene has CDR1 ENHRY and CDR2 SYGVKD. CDR3 sequence reads: CAISDRQGTNSPLHF. The CDR3 coding sequence is TGTGCCATCAGTGACCGACAGGGGACTAATTCACCCCTCCACTTT.

The chain employs TRBV29-1 and TRBJ1-2; TRBD1 matches at 7 bases. Germline V gene data show CDR1 as SQVTM and CDR2 as ANQGSEA. With V trimmed by 4 bases and J by 6 bases, 14 bases remained unmatched. CDR3 length: 15 amino acids. The CDR3 protein is CSVGVRTGFGNGYTF. The CDR3 DNA reads TGCAGCGTTGGCGTCAGGACAGGCTTCGGAAATGGCTACACCTTC.

The chain carries TRBV2 and TRBJ2-1, with TRBD2 matching 12 bases. The CDR3 length is 17 residues. V shed 7 bases and J 8 bases; nucleotides not matched to a gene: 15. Germline V gene lookup returns CDR1 SNHLY and CDR2 FYNNEI. The CDR3 protein is CASTPSPPSGGGDEQFF. In nucleotides, the CDR3 is TGTGCCAGCACCCCCTCTCCCCCTAGCGGGGGGGGCGATGAGCAGTTCTTC.

The chain uses TRBV18 and TRBJ2-2; 7 bases agree with TRBD1. V lost 3 bases, J lost 0 bases, and 4 bases stayed unmatched. CDR1 is KGHSH and CDR2 is LQKENI in the germline V gene. This CDR3 region has 16 residues. The CDR3 protein is CASSPGQSANTGELFF. CDR3 coding DNA: TGTGCCAGCTCACCGGGACAGTCGGCGAACACCGGGGAGCTGTTTTTT.

The gene calls are TRBV28 and TRBJ1-1, with D perhaps matching TRBD1 (5 bases). Germline V lookup: CDR1 MDHEN, CDR2 SYDVKM. The CDR3 runs to 15 residues. Trimming removed 3 bases at V and 11 bases at J, with 22 bases between. CDR3 protein: CASSFSGEGQPGAFF. The CDR3 DNA follows: TGTGCCAGCAGTTTTTCGGGGGAAGGACAACCTGGGGCTTTCTTT.

The chain has TRBV7-2 and TRBJ2-3; 11 bases match TRBD2. The CDR3 has 15 residues. Germline V gene sequence: CDR1 SGHTA, CDR2 FQGNSA. Trimming took 5 bases from V and 3 from J; bases not matched to a gene: 4. CDR3 loop: CASSPASGGTDTQYF. DNA for the CDR3: TGTGCCAGCAGCCCGGCTAGCGGGGGGACAGATACGCAGTATTTT.

The chain joins TRBV19 to TRBJ2-6, with TRBD1 matching 7 bases. CDR1 LNHDA and CDR2 SQIVND come from the germline V gene (reference sequence). V lost 4 bases, J lost 9 bases, and 15 bases stayed unmatched. This CDR3 contains 17 residues. This CDR3 is CASSTSPFRQGNNVLTF. The DNA for the CDR3 is TGTGCCAGTAGTACCTCCCCCTTCCGACAGGGCAACAACGTCCTGACTTTC.

This chain connects TRBV9 to TRBJ1-1, with D possibly being TRBD1 (5 bases). CDR3 length equals 16 residues. Germline CDR1 and CDR2: SGDLS and YYNGEE. V was clipped by 0 bases and J by 3 bases, with 15 bases between them. CDR3 amino acids: CASSVGSGASHTEAFF. The CDR3 DNA follows: TGTGCCAGCAGCGTAGGTAGTGGGGCATCTCACACTGAAGCTTTCTTT.

The J gene is TRBJ1-2, the V gene TRBV11-2; 7 positions agree with TRBD1. Germline V lookup: CDR1 SGHAT, CDR2 FQNNGV. This CDR3 comprises 14 residues. V lost 6 bases to trimming and J lost 4 bases; unmatched junction nucleotides: 8. For the CDR3, the DNA is TGTGCCAGCAGTCCCGACAGGGAAGGCTATGGCTACACCTTC. Its translation is CASSPDREGYGYTF.

Comment on this clone: A junction boundary mismatches the germline segment, possibly from a read error. The chain combines TRBV30 with TRBJ1-2; a possible D gene is TRBD1 (5 bases). CDR1 is GTSNPN, CDR2 SVGIG, per germline (reference sequence). CDR3 size: 10 residues. The CDR3, as DNA: TGTGCCTGGAGTGTACGGGGGACCGCCTTC. Encoded protein: CAWSVRGTAF.

The CDR3 nucleotides read TGTGCCAGCTCACCCTCACACGCTTATCGGGACAGCCCCACAGATACGCAGTATTTT. Its protein product is CASSPSHAYRDSPTDTQYF. The rearrangement joins TRBV18 to TRBJ2-3; 7 bases are shared with TRBD1. The ends lost 3 bases at V and 2 bases at J; junction bases unmatched: 17. Germline V gene sequence: CDR1 KGHSH, CDR2 LQKENI. This CDR3 has 19 amino acids.

The J gene is TRBJ1-6, the V gene TRBV6-4; the D is unclear. Germline V gene sequence: CDR1 MRHNA, CDR2 SNTAGT. This CDR3 region has 15 residues. V gave up 6 bases and J gave up 6 bases, with 15 bases separating them. The CDR3 here is CASSAGHSGNSPLHF. As DNA, the CDR3 is TGTGCCAGCAGCGCCGGTCACTCGGGTAATTCACCCCTCCACTTT.

The rearrangement uses TRBV7-9 and TRBJ2-1; a possible D gene is TRBD2 (6 bases). V lost 1 base and J 0 bases, leaving 16 bases between the germline ends. Germline CDR1 and CDR2: SEHNR and FQNEAQ (reference sequence). This CDR3 has 18 residues. The CDR3, as DNA: TGTGCCAGCAGCTTAGTACGGGGCGGGGTCAGCTCCTACAATGAGCAGTTCTTC. Its translation: CASSLVRGGVSSYNEQFF.

This chain links TRBV9 with TRBJ1-1, with TRBD1 identical over 9 bases. V was pared by 3 bases and J by 1 base, with 10 bases of the junction left unmatched. The CDR3 length is 17 residues. Germline V gene lookup returns CDR1 SGDLS and CDR2 YYNGEE. The DNA of the CDR3 is TGTGCCAGCAGCGAGCCCCGGGACAGGGTTGGGAACACTGAAGCTTTCTTT. It translates to CASSEPRDRVGNTEAFF.